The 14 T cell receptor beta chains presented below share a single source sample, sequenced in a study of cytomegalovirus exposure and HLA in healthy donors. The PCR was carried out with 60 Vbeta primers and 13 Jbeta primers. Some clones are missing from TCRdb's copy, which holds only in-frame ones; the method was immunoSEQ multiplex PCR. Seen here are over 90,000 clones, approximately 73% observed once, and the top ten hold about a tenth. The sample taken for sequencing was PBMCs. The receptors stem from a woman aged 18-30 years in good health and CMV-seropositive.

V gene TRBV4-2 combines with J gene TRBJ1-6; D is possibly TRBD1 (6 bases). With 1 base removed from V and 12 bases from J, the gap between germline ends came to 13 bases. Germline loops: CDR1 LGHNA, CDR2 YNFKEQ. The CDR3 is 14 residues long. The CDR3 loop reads CASSQGQDRGPLHF. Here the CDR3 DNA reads TGTGCCAGCAGCCAAGGACAGGACCGTGGACCCCTCCACTTT.

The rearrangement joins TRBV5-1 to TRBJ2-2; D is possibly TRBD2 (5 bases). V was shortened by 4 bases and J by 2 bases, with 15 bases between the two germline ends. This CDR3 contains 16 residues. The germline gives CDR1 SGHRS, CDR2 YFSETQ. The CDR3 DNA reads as TGCGCCAGCAGCCCTCGGGGAGATTTCAACACCGGGGAGCTGTTTTTT. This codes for CASSPRGDFNTGELFF.

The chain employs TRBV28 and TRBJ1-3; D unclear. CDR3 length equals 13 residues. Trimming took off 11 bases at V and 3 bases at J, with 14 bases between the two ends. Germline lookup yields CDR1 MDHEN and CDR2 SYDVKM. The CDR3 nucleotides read TGTGCCGTCACACCGGGGTTTGGAAACACCATATATTTT. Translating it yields CAVTPGFGNTIYF.

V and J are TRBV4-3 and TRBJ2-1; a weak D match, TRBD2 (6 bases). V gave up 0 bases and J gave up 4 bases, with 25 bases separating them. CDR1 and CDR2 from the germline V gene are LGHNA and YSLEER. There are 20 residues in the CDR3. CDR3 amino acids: CASSQDFIEVSGEGYNEQFF. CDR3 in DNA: TGCGCCAGCAGCCAAGATTTTATCGAGGTTTCGGGAGAGGGGTACAATGAGCAGTTCTTC.

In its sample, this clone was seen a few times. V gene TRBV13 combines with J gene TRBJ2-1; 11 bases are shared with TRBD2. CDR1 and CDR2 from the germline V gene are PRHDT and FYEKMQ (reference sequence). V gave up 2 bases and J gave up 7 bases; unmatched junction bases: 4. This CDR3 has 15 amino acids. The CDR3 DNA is TGTGCCAGCAGCTTATTAGCGGGGGGGCTTAATGAGCAGTTCTTC. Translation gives CASSLLAGGLNEQFF.

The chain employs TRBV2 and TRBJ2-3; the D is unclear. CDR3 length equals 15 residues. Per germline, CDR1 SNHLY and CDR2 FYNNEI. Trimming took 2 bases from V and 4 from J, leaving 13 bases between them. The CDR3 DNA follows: TGTGCCAGCAGTGAATTGCGGATAAAAGCAGATACGCAGTATTTT. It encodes CASSELRIKADTQYF.

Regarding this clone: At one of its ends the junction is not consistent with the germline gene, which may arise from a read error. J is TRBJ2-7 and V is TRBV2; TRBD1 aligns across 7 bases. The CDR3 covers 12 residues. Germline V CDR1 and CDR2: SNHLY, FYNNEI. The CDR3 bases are TGTGCCAGCAGTGAAGCTAGAGGACAGGATCGCTTC. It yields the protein CASSEARGQDRF.

The CDR3 reads CASSPSDRFYGYTF. As DNA, the CDR3 is TGTGCCAGCAGCCCATCTGACAGGTTCTATGGCTACACCTTC. This rearrangement joins TRBV9 to TRBJ1-2; tentatively, D is TRBD1 (6 bases). The length of the CDR3 is 14 residues. The V and J ends lost 4 bases and 4 bases respectively, with 14 bases between them. Germline loops: CDR1 SGDLS, CDR2 YYNGEE. Drawing the rest from reference TRBV9 and TRBJ1-2, the complete variable domain is DSGVTQTPKHLITATGQRVTLRCSPRSGDLSVYWYQQSLDQGLQFLIQYYNGEERAKGNILERFSAQQFPDLHSELNLSSLELGDSALYFCASSPSDRFYGYTFGSGTRLTVV.

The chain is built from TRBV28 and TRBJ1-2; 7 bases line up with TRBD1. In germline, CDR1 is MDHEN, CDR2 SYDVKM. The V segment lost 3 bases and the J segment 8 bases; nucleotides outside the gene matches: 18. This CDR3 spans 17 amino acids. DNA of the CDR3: TGTGCCAGCAGTTTGATCCACCTGCGGGACAGCAAGTGGGGCTACACCTTC. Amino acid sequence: CASSLIHLRDSKWGYTF.

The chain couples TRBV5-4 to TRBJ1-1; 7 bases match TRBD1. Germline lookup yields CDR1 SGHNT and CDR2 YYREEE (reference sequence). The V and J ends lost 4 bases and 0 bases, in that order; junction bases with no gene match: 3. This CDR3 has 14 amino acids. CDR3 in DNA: TGTGCCAGCAGCCGACAGGGTCTGAACACTGAAGCTTTCTTT. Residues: CASSRQGLNTEAFF.

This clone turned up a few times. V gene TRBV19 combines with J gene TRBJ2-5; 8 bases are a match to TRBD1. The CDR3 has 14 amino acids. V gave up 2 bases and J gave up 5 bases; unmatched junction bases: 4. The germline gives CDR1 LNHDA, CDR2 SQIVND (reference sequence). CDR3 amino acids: CASSISGGWETQYF. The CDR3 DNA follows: TGTGCCAGTAGTATATCAGGGGGCTGGGAGACCCAGTACTTC.

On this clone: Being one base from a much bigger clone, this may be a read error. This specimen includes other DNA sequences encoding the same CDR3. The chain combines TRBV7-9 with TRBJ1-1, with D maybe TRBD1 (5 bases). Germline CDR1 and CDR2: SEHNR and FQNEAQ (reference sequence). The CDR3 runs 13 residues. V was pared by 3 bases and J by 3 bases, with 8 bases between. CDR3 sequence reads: CASSFGGDTEAFF. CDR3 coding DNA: TGTGCCAGCAGCTTCGGGGGGGACACTGAAGCTTTCTTT.

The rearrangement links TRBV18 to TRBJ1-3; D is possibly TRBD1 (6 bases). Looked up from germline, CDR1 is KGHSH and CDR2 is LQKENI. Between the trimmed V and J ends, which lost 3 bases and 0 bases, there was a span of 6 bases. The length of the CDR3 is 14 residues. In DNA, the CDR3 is TGTGCCAGCTCACCGGACAGCTCTGGAAACACCATATATTTT. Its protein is CASSPDSSGNTIYF.

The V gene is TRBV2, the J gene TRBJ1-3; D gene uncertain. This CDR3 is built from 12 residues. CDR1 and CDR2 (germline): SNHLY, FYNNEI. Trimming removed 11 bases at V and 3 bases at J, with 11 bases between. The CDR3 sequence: CALRLYGNTIYF. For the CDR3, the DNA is TGTGCCCTACGACTATATGGAAACACCATATATTTT. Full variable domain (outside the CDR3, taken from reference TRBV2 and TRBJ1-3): EPEVTQTPSHQVTQMGQEVILRCVPISNHLYFYWYRQILGQKVEFLVSFYNNEISEKSEIFDDQFSVERPDGSNFTLKIRSTKLEDSAMYFCALRLYGNTIYFGEGSWLTVV.